The 11 T cell receptor beta chains below come from one sample, sequenced in a study of beta chain features in type 1 diabetes. cDNA synthesis used the whole RNA isolate, giving expressed TCRB sequences. The table came from immunoSEQ multiplex PCR; TCRdb's copy has only in-frame clones and leaves some out. Of hundreds of thousands of clones listed, roughly 12% were seen once; the top ten hold 0.017%. Sample: naive CD4+ T cells from blood. The receptor source for this set is a man younger than 35 in good health.

The CDR3 sequence is CASSAVNEQFF. CDR3 nucleotides: TGTGCCAGCAGCGCGGTCAATGAGCAGTTCTTC. The rearrangement links TRBV7-9 to TRBJ2-1, with D hard to call. V was shortened by 5 bases and J by 6 bases, with 5 bases between the two germline ends. The CDR3 is made up of 11 amino acids. Germline-derived CDR1 and CDR2 are SEHNR and FQNEAQ (reference sequence).

V gene TRBV19 combines with J gene TRBJ1-2, with unresolved D. V was cut by 9 bases and J by 4 bases, with 18 bases left in between. Germline V lookup: CDR1 LNHDA, CDR2 SQIVND (reference sequence). The CDR3 has 14 amino acids. CDR3 residues: CASQNPGLLYGYTF. CDR3 DNA: TGTGCCAGCCAAAACCCCGGACTCCTCTATGGCTACACCTTC.

This clone was found a few times. The chain couples TRBV7-8 to TRBJ2-2; D gene unclear. Germline V gene sequence: CDR1 SGHVS, CDR2 FQNEAQ. The CDR3 has 17 amino acids. V lost 5 bases to trimming and J lost 2 bases, with 18 bases between them. The CDR3 nucleotides are TGTGCCAGCAGCCAACCGCGAGTCCCCTTAAACACCGGGGAGCTGTTTTTT. It encodes CASSQPRVPLNTGELFF.

V is TRBV5-1 and J is TRBJ1-2, with 11 positions matching TRBD1. Trimming took 3 bases from V and 2 from J; bases not matched to a gene: 3. CDR1 is SGHRS and CDR2 is YFSETQ in the germline V gene. This CDR3 is built from 15 residues. CDR3 region: CASSWGDRGNYGYTF. CDR3 sequence (DNA): TGCGCCAGCAGCTGGGGGGACAGGGGGAACTATGGCTACACCTTC.

This clone has a handful of counts. This sequence joins TRBV19 and TRBJ2-7, with 7 bases lining up with TRBD1. Germline values: CDR1 LNHDA, CDR2 SQIVND (reference sequence). The CDR3 runs 13 residues. V lost 6 bases to trimming and J lost 5 bases; unmatched junction nucleotides: 7. In DNA form, the CDR3 reads TGTGCCAGTAGACAACAGGGGAACGACGAGCAGTACTTC. This codes for CASRQQGNDEQYF.

This clone was observed a handful of times. This chain uses TRBV7-3 with TRBJ2-7, with TRBD2 matching 13 bases. The V gene's germline CDR1 is SGHTA and CDR2 FQGTGA. This CDR3 spans 12 amino acids. The ends lost 11 bases at V and 2 bases at J; junction bases unmatched: 0. The CDR3 protein is CAGTSGTYEQYF. The CDR3, as DNA: TGTGCCGGGACTAGCGGGACCTACGAGCAGTACTTC.

The chain is built from TRBV28 and TRBJ2-7; 7 bases match TRBD2. The CDR3 spans 14 residues. Germline V gives CDR1 MDHEN, CDR2 SYDVKM. The junction had 6 bases not matched to a gene; V was cut back by 2 bases and J by 5 bases. CDR3 residues: CASSLIGRGDEQYF. In DNA, the CDR3 is TGTGCCAGCAGTTTAATCGGACGGGGGGACGAGCAGTACTTC.

The rearrangement joins TRBV19 to TRBJ1-2; D is ambiguous. The CDR3 runs 14 residues. Germline CDR1 reads LNHDA; CDR2 reads SQIVND (reference sequence). V lost 0 bases, J lost 11 bases, and 16 bases lay in between. CDR3 nucleotides: TGTGCCAGTAGTATAGAGACCGACGAGGGAGGATACACCTTC. Its translation: CASSIETDEGGYTF.

This clone was detected a few times. This rearrangement joins TRBV28 to TRBJ1-5; unclear D gene. CDR1 and CDR2 (germline): MDHEN, SYDVKM. The CDR3 is made up of 11 amino acids. Trimming removed 5 bases from V and 10 bases from J, with 9 bases in between. CDR3 residues: CASSNLRPQHF. Written as DNA, the CDR3 is TGTGCCAGCAGTAATCTACGCCCCCAGCATTTT.

The chain employs TRBV7-6 and TRBJ1-2, with TRBD1 matching 9 bases. Germline CDR1 SGHVS, CDR2 FNYEAQ. V was pared by 4 bases and J by 14 bases, with 14 bases of the junction left unmatched. The CDR3 consists of 14 residues. CDR3 in amino acids: CASSSSPGQGSLTF. In DNA form, the CDR3 reads TGTGCCAGCAGCTCAAGTCCGGGACAGGGATCACTGACCTTC.

V gene TRBV18 combines with J gene TRBJ2-1, with 10 bases aligning to TRBD1. Per the germline V gene, CDR1 is KGHSH and CDR2 is LQKENI. The CDR3 extends over 16 amino acids. V lost 2 bases, J lost 5 bases, and 6 bases stayed unmatched. Here the CDR3 reads CASSPVGTGVHNEQFF. For the CDR3, the DNA is TGTGCCAGCTCACCAGTTGGGACAGGGGTCCACAATGAGCAGTTCTTC.